This is a list of T cell receptor beta chains from one sample in a study of blood T cell repertoires in COVID-19. Only in-frame clones appear in the TCRdb table, and some are missing; sequencing was by immunoSEQ multiplex PCR. This sample yields 240,000 or so clones, of which 85% to 90% are seen a single time; approximately 9% belongs to the top ten. The sequenced material came from PBMCs or T cells enriched from blood (not recorded which). These receptors came from a man aged 35 to 55 who had recovered from COVID-19. Both conserved end residues are part of each CDR3. D genes are given only for firm matches. Only some rows state a clone size, as once, few, many or a class for expanded clones.

clone_size: NA
j_call: TRBJ2-2
d_call: TRBD2
v_call: TRBV6-2/TRBV6-3
cdr3_aa: CASSLQNLAANTGELFF
cdr3_nt: TGTGCCAGCAGCCTACAGAACCTAGCGGCGAACACCGGGGAGCTGTTTTTT

clone_size: NA
j_call: TRBJ1-5
d_call: NA
v_call: TRBV4-1
cdr3_aa: CASSQHTGWSNQPQHF
cdr3_nt: TGCGCCAGCAGCCAACATACAGGGTGGAGCAATCAGCCCCAGCATTTT

clone_size: NA
j_call: TRBJ1-2
d_call: NA
v_call: TRBV18
cdr3_aa: CASSPSRGFGYGYTF
cdr3_nt: TGTGCCAGCTCACCATCGCGGGGGTTTGGGTATGGCTACACCTTC

clone_size: NA
j_call: TRBJ1-1
d_call: NA
v_call: TRBV2
cdr3_aa: CASSGTRAFF
cdr3_nt: TGTGCCAGCAGTGGGACTAGAGCTTTCTTT

clone_size: NA
j_call: TRBJ2-6
d_call: NA
v_call: TRBV7-6
cdr3_aa: CASSLGTKKFSGANVLTF
cdr3_nt: TGTGCCAGCAGCTTAGGGACAAAAAAGTTCTCTGGGGCCAACGTCCTGACTTTC

clone_size: NA
j_call: TRBJ1-1
d_call: NA
v_call: TRBV19
cdr3_aa: CASSIVSAGALNTEAFF
cdr3_nt: TGTGCCAGTAGTATAGTATCGGCAGGGGCCCTGAACACTGAAGCTTTCTTT

clone_size: NA
j_call: TRBJ1-6
d_call: TRBD1
v_call: TRBV2
cdr3_aa: CASDRGGMNSPLHF
cdr3_nt: TGTGCCAGCGACAGGGGAGGCATGAATTCACCCCTCCACTTT

clone_size: NA
j_call: TRBJ1-6
d_call: TRBD1
v_call: TRBV10-3
cdr3_aa: CAISQARDSSSPLHF
cdr3_nt: TGTGCCATCAGCCAAGCCCGGGACAGTTCTTCACCCCTCCACTTT

clone_size: NA
j_call: TRBJ2-7
d_call: TRBD1
v_call: TRBV27
cdr3_aa: CASSLSTGQDYSYEQYF
cdr3_nt: TGTGCCAGCAGTTTGTCTACAGGACAGGATTACTCCTACGAGCAGTACTTC

clone_size: NA
j_call: TRBJ2-7
d_call: NA
v_call: TRBV20-1
cdr3_aa: CSARGGYEQYF
cdr3_nt: TGCAGTGCTAGGGGCGGGTACGAGCAGTACTTC

clone_size: NA
j_call: TRBJ1-4
d_call: NA
v_call: TRBV5-1
cdr3_aa: CASSPQTGRLEKLFF
cdr3_nt: TGCGCCAGCAGCCCTCAGACGGGAAGGTTGGAAAAACTGTTTTTT

clone_size: NA
j_call: TRBJ2-7
d_call: TRBD2
v_call: TRBV18
cdr3_aa: CASSPGGEQYF
cdr3_nt: TGTGCCAGCTCCCCGGGGGGCGAGCAGTACTTC

clone_size: NA
j_call: TRBJ2-7
d_call: NA
v_call: TRBV2
cdr3_aa: CASMAAYEQYF
cdr3_nt: TGTGCCAGCATGGCAGCCTACGAGCAGTACTTC

clone_size: NA
j_call: TRBJ2-2
d_call: TRBD2
v_call: TRBV5-6
cdr3_aa: CASSGPTSGGPGELFF
cdr3_nt: TGTGCCAGCAGCGGACCGACTAGCGGGGGACCCGGGGAGCTGTTTTTT

clone_size: NA
j_call: TRBJ2-7
d_call: TRBD2
v_call: TRBV28
cdr3_aa: CASSSPTSGSQYEQYF
cdr3_nt: TGTGCCAGCAGTTCCCCGACTAGCGGGAGTCAGTACGAGCAGTACTTC

clone_size: NA
j_call: TRBJ2-7
d_call: NA
v_call: TRBV9
cdr3_aa: CASSVSWWATYEQYF
cdr3_nt: TGTGCCAGCAGCGTAAGTTGGTGGGCGACCTACGAGCAGTACTTC

clone_size: NA
j_call: TRBJ1-6
d_call: TRBD1
v_call: TRBV5-1
cdr3_aa: CASSLSFRDRVYSPLHF
cdr3_nt: TGCGCCAGCAGCTTGTCATTCCGGGACAGGGTTTATTCACCCCTCCACTTT

clone_size: NA
j_call: TRBJ1-1
d_call: TRBD1
v_call: TRBV18
cdr3_aa: CASSPGQSNTEAFF
cdr3_nt: TGTGCCAGCTCACCGGGACAGTCGAACACTGAAGCTTTCTTT

clone_size: NA
j_call: TRBJ1-5
d_call: TRBD1
v_call: TRBV7-8
cdr3_aa: CASSSRQGRRQPQHF
cdr3_nt: TGTGCCAGCAGCAGTCGACAGGGGAGAAGGCAGCCCCAGCATTTT

clone_size: NA
j_call: TRBJ2-1
d_call: TRBD2
v_call: TRBV11-2
cdr3_aa: CASSLLATSGSFDNEQFF
cdr3_nt: TGTGCCAGCAGCTTACTGGCGACTAGCGGGAGTTTCGACAATGAGCAGTTCTTC

clone_size: NA
j_call: TRBJ2-1
d_call: TRBD1
v_call: TRBV5-6
cdr3_aa: CASSSQGTGGWEQFF
cdr3_nt: TGTGCCAGCAGCTCACAGGGGACAGGGGGCTGGGAGCAGTTCTTC

clone_size: NA
j_call: TRBJ2-1
d_call: TRBD2
v_call: TRBV14
cdr3_aa: CASSPLPGTSGPRSYNEQFF
cdr3_nt: TGTGCCAGCAGCCCCCTTCCCGGGACTAGCGGGCCTCGCTCCTACAATGAGCAGTTCTTC

clone_size: NA
j_call: TRBJ1-1
d_call: TRBD1
v_call: TRBV7-2
cdr3_aa: CASSLQGAMNTEAFF
cdr3_nt: TGTGCCAGCAGCTTACAGGGGGCCATGAACACTGAAGCTTTCTTT

clone_size: NA
j_call: TRBJ2-5
d_call: NA
v_call: TRBV24-1
cdr3_aa: CATLGGPQTQYF
cdr3_nt: TGTGCCACCTTAGGCGGGCCACAGACCCAGTACTTC

clone_size: NA
j_call: TRBJ2-1
d_call: TRBD2
v_call: TRBV5-4
cdr3_aa: CASSRGGSYNEQFF
cdr3_nt: TGTGCCAGCAGCCGGGGGGGGTCCTACAATGAGCAGTTCTTC

clone_size: NA
j_call: TRBJ1-2
d_call: NA
v_call: TRBV11-1
cdr3_aa: CASSPSTGADGYTF
cdr3_nt: TGTGCCAGCAGCCCCTCGACAGGTGCGGATGGCTACACCTTC

clone_size: NA
j_call: TRBJ2-5
d_call: TRBD2
v_call: TRBV11-2
cdr3_aa: CASSPQSGLAGEETQYF
cdr3_nt: TGTGCCAGCAGCCCACAGTCGGGACTAGCGGGAGAAGAGACCCAGTACTTC

clone_size: NA
j_call: TRBJ1-1
d_call: NA
v_call: TRBV28
cdr3_aa: CASRPRGVMNTEAFF
cdr3_nt: TGTGCCAGCAGGCCCCGGGGTGTAATGAACACTGAAGCTTTCTTT

clone_size: once
j_call: TRBJ1-5
d_call: NA
v_call: TRBV6-5
cdr3_aa: CASSHRQDSNQPQHF
cdr3_nt: TGTGCCAGCAGTCACAGACAGGATAGCAATCAGCCCCAGCATTTT

clone_size: NA
j_call: TRBJ1-4
d_call: NA
v_call: TRBV5-4
cdr3_aa: CASSLDRWAEKLFF
cdr3_nt: TGTGCCAGCAGCTTGGACAGGTGGGCTGAAAAACTGTTTTTT

clone_size: few
j_call: TRBJ1-1
d_call: NA
v_call: TRBV6-5
cdr3_aa: CASSYVGRGTEAFF
cdr3_nt: TGTGCCAGCAGTTACGTAGGGAGAGGGACTGAAGCTTTCTTT

clone_size: NA
j_call: TRBJ2-3
d_call: TRBD1
v_call: TRBV6-5
cdr3_aa: CASSLQGTTDTQYF
cdr3_nt: TGTGCCAGCAGCCTACAGGGGACCACAGATACGCAGTATTTT

clone_size: NA
j_call: TRBJ1-5
d_call: NA
v_call: TRBV28
cdr3_aa: CASSKTKEERLYSNQPQHF
cdr3_nt: TGTGCCAGCAGTAAAACGAAGGAGGAGAGACTTTATAGCAATCAGCCCCAGCATTTT

clone_size: few
j_call: TRBJ1-6
d_call: NA
v_call: TRBV30
cdr3_aa: CAWSPSRSVESSSLHF
cdr3_nt: TGTGCCTGGAGCCCTTCTAGAAGCGTCGAGAGCTCGTCCCTCCACTTT

clone_size: NA
j_call: TRBJ1-3
d_call: TRBD1
v_call: TRBV10-1
cdr3_aa: CASSSGGHSGNTIYF
cdr3_nt: TGCGCCAGCAGCTCAGGGGGACACTCTGGAAACACCATATATTTT

clone_size: NA
j_call: TRBJ2-4
d_call: NA
v_call: TRBV10-3
cdr3_aa: CAITDDGQPNIQYF
cdr3_nt: TGTGCCATCACCGATGATGGCCAACCAAACATTCAGTACTTC

clone_size: NA
j_call: TRBJ2-5
d_call: TRBD1
v_call: TRBV9
cdr3_aa: CASTSDTGVQETQYF
cdr3_nt: TGTGCCAGCACCTCAGATACAGGGGTCCAAGAGACCCAGTACTTC

clone_size: NA
j_call: TRBJ2-1
d_call: TRBD2
v_call: TRBV25-1
cdr3_aa: CASSDPSLAGKNNEQFF
cdr3_nt: TGTGCCAGCAGTGACCCGAGCCTAGCGGGGAAGAACAATGAGCAGTTCTTC

clone_size: NA
j_call: TRBJ2-7
d_call: TRBD1
v_call: TRBV18
cdr3_aa: CASSPPGTGSRYEQYF
cdr3_nt: TGTGCCAGCTCACCACCGGGGACAGGTTCTCGGTACGAGCAGTACTTC

clone_size: once
j_call: TRBJ1-3
d_call: NA
v_call: TRBV7-3
cdr3_aa: CASSFTGNTIYF
cdr3_nt: TGTGCCAGCAGCTTCACTGGAAACACCATATATTTT

clone_size: NA
j_call: TRBJ2-1
d_call: NA
v_call: TRBV14
cdr3_aa: CASSHGVRGEGFF
cdr3_nt: TGTGCCAGCAGCCACGGCGTAAGGGGGGAGGGGTTCTTC